These 27 T cell receptor beta chains share one sample of origin, sequenced in a study of blood T cell repertoires in COVID-19. Assay: immunoSEQ multiplex PCR; the TCRdb copy retains only in-frame clones and omits some. The data hold tens of thousands of clones, with approximately 77% observed a single time. The sequenced sample consisted of peripheral blood. The source is a human donor in a cohort sampled during active COVID-19.

A few counts support this clone. V and J are TRBV18 and TRBJ1-4; 7 nucleotides agree with TRBD1. V was pared by 8 bases and J by 4 bases, with 4 bases of the junction left unmatched. Germline values: CDR1 KGHSH, CDR2 LQKENI. This CDR3 region has 13 residues. This CDR3 is CASGQEDNEKLFF. The CDR3 nucleotides are TGTGCCAGCGGACAGGAAGATAATGAAAAACTGTTTTTT.

The genes are TRBV6-7 and TRBJ2-6, with 9 bases fitting TRBD1. TRBV6-7 is an open reading frame whose function is uncertain. V lost 10 bases and J lost 4; bases outside the gene matches: 11. This CDR3 contains 16 residues. The CDR3 nucleotides read TGTGCCAATCCGGGACAGGGATCGGGAGGGGCCAACGTCCTGACTTTC. It specifies CANPGQGSGGANVLTF.

The chain employs TRBV27 and TRBJ2-5; 10 nucleotides line up with TRBD2. The CDR3 runs 14 residues. Germline values: CDR1 MNHEY, CDR2 SMNVEV (reference sequence). The junction had 4 bases not matched to a gene; V was cut back by 6 bases and J by 3 bases. CDR3 sequence reads: CASRQLAGKETQYF. The CDR3 DNA sequence: TGTGCCAGCAGGCAACTAGCGGGAAAAGAGACCCAGTACTTC.

The chain couples TRBV7-6 to TRBJ2-7; 7 bases align to TRBD1. The V segment lost 5 bases and the J segment 5 bases; nucleotides outside the gene matches: 12. CDR3 length equals 15 residues. CDR1 is SGHVS, CDR2 FNYEAQ, per germline. This CDR3 is CASSPKPDRDHEQYF. DNA of the CDR3: TGTGCCAGCAGCCCTAAACCCGACAGGGATCACGAGCAGTACTTC. The complete variable domain, with remaining parts taken from reference TRBV7-6 and TRBJ2-7, reads GAGVSQSPRYKVTKRGQDVALRCDPISGHVSLYWYRQALGQGPEFLTYFNYEAQQDKSGLPNDRFSAERPEGSISTLTIQRTEQRDSAMYRCASSPKPDRDHEQYFGPGTRLTVT.

The J gene is TRBJ2-7, the V gene TRBV18, with D perhaps TRBD2 (5 bases). Per germline, CDR1 KGHSH and CDR2 LQKENI. The CDR3 sequence is 15 residues long. V was shortened by 0 bases and J by 4 bases, with 13 bases between the two germline ends. The CDR3 DNA sequence: TGTGCCAGCTCACCACCCTCGGACCCGGGGTACGAGCAGTACTTC. This gives the protein CASSPPSDPGYEQYF.

The chain recombines TRBV6-5 with TRBJ1-4; 7 bases agree with TRBD1. The V segment lost 4 bases and the J segment 7 bases; nucleotides outside the gene matches: 6. The CDR3 consists of 14 residues. Germline loops: CDR1 MNHEY, CDR2 SVGAGI. The CDR3 DNA is TGTGCCAGCAGTTTCGACAGGGTTGTTGAAAAACTGTTTTTT. Protein: CASSFDRVVEKLFF.

This chain joins TRBV30 and TRBJ2-5; tentative D call: TRBD2 (5 bases). This CDR3 has 15 amino acids. The germline V gene has CDR1 GTSNPN and CDR2 SVGIG (reference sequence). The ends were cut back, 4 bases at V and 0 bases at J, with 15 bases in the middle. CDR3 DNA: TGTGCCTGGACGCTAAGCGGATCGTACCAAGAGACCCAGTACTTC. This gives the protein CAWTLSGSYQETQYF.

This chain joins TRBV6-5 and TRBJ2-7; 7 bases map to TRBD1. Germline CDR1 reads MNHEY; CDR2 reads SVGAGI. V trimming: 6 bases; J trimming: 2 bases; junction bases outside the gene matches: 4. The CDR3 covers 13 residues. The CDR3 reads CASRTTGPYEQYF. The CDR3 DNA reads as TGTGCCAGCAGGACGACAGGGCCCTACGAGCAGTACTTC.

This clone was recorded only once. This chain links TRBV18 with TRBJ1-1; 9 nucleotides line up with TRBD1. The CDR3 consists of 13 residues. Germline V CDR1 and CDR2: KGHSH, LQKENI. Germline trimming cut 0 bases from V and 9 bases from J; bases unmatched to any gene: 2. CDR3 sequence (DNA): TGTGCCAGCTCACCACCGGGGACAGGGAAAGCTTTCTTT. This sequence encodes CASSPPGTGKAFF.

The chain has TRBV7-2 and TRBJ2-7; TRBD1 matches 8 bases. The V and J ends lost 1 base and 6 bases, in that order; junction bases with no gene match: 8. This CDR3 is built from 15 residues. CDR1 and CDR2 from the germline V gene are SGHTA and FQGNSA. The CDR3 is CASSLGTGTVGEQYF. The CDR3 DNA sequence: TGTGCCAGCAGCTTAGGGACAGGGACGGTTGGCGAGCAGTACTTC. The whole variable domain, remainder taken from reference TRBV7-2 and TRBJ2-7, is GAGVSQSPSNKVTEKGKDVELRCDPISGHTALYWYRQSLGQGLEFLIYFQGNSAPDKSGLPSDRFSAERTGGSVSTLTIQRTQQEDSAVYLCASSLGTGTVGEQYFGPGTRLTVT.

The chain uses TRBV7-9 and TRBJ2-1, with TRBD2 matching over 8 bases. The CDR3 is 15 residues long. V shed 3 bases, J shed 3 bases, and the junction held 4 bases outside the gene matches. Germline CDR1 SEHNR, CDR2 FQNEAQ (reference sequence). Here the CDR3 reads CASSFRGGRYNEQFF. DNA for the CDR3: TGTGCCAGCAGCTTCCGGGGGGGCCGCTACAATGAGCAGTTCTTC.

V and J are TRBV19 and TRBJ1-2; 7 positions agree with TRBD1. After removal of 6 bases from V and 4 bases from J, the junction contained 2 bases not matched to a gene. Per germline, CDR1 LNHDA and CDR2 SQIVND (reference sequence). CDR3 size: 12 residues. The CDR3 is CASRDRIYGYTF. The CDR3 DNA is TGTGCCAGTAGGGACAGGATCTATGGCTACACCTTC.

V usage is TRBV2 and J usage is TRBJ2-1; D remains ambiguous. Trimming took 9 bases from V and 0 from J, leaving 9 bases between them. The V gene's germline CDR1 is SNHLY and CDR2 FYNNEI. This CDR3 comprises 13 residues. The CDR3 loop reads CASSTSSYNEQFF. The CDR3 DNA follows: TGTGCCAGTAGTACGAGCTCCTACAATGAGCAGTTCTTC.

The V and J genes are TRBV2 and TRBJ1-1; a possible D gene is TRBD1 (6 bases). Germline V gene lookup returns CDR1 SNHLY and CDR2 FYNNEI. V was trimmed by 5 bases and J by 4 bases, leaving 14 bases between them. The CDR3 is 14 residues long. CDR3 amino acids: CASSNRVAGTEAFF. CDR3 nucleotide sequence: TGTGCCAGCAGTAACAGGGTAGCCGGCACTGAAGCTTTCTTT.

This chain connects TRBV19 to TRBJ1-4, with TRBD1 matching over 9 bases. The CDR3 is 15 residues long. V lost 6 bases and J lost 7; bases outside the gene matches: 9. Germline loops: CDR1 LNHDA, CDR2 SQIVND (reference sequence). The CDR3 is CASSDRGTGFEKLFF. CDR3 coding DNA: TGTGCCAGTAGCGACCGCGGGACAGGGTTTGAAAAACTGTTTTTT.

This chain uses TRBV18 with TRBJ2-2, with 8 bases fitting TRBD1. Per the germline V gene, CDR1 is KGHSH and CDR2 is LQKENI. The CDR3 covers 16 residues. V lost 0 bases, J lost 6 bases, and 6 bases stayed unmatched. The CDR3 sequence: CASSPPRTGNPGELFF. The CDR3 coding sequence is TGTGCCAGCTCACCACCGAGGACAGGGAATCCCGGGGAGCTGTTTTTT.

The V gene is TRBV5-1, the J gene TRBJ1-5; 9 nucleotides align to TRBD1. There are 15 residues in the CDR3. From germline, CDR1 is SGHRS and CDR2 YFSETQ. The trim removed 2 bases at V and 3 bases at J, leaving 3 bases unmatched. The CDR3 region has the DNA TGCGCCAGCAGCTTAGGGACAGGGAACAATCAGCCCCAGCATTTT. This gives the protein CASSLGTGNNQPQHF.

This clone was seen only a few times. The gene calls are TRBV6-5 and TRBJ1-2, with D perhaps TRBD1 (5 bases). The ends were cut back, 4 bases at V and 7 bases at J, with 13 bases in the middle. Germline V CDR1 and CDR2: MNHEY, SVGAGI. The CDR3 spans 13 residues. For the CDR3, the DNA is TGTGCCAGCAGTTTTTTGGGGGGGAGTGGCTACACCTTC. Translated, it gives CASSFLGGSGYTF.

The chain recombines TRBV2 with TRBJ2-7; the D is unclear. Germline V CDR1 and CDR2: SNHLY, FYNNEI. The V end was cut by 6 bases, the J end by 1 base, with 10 bases between. This CDR3 has 13 residues. The CDR3 sequence is CASSLGLSYEQYF. DNA for the CDR3: TGTGCCAGCAGCCTAGGCCTGTCCTACGAGCAGTACTTC.

This clone was found once. This chain joins TRBV6-2 or TRBV6-3 and TRBJ1-2, with 10 bases aligning to TRBD1. CDR1 MNHEY and CDR2 SVGEGT come from the germline V gene. Trimming at V came to 5 bases and at J to 8 bases, leaving 14 bases not matched to a gene. This CDR3 is built from 16 residues. The CDR3 region has the DNA TGTGCCAGCAGTAGAGCCCTCGAGGGACAGGGGAAAGGCTACACCTTC. Translating it yields CASSRALEGQGKGYTF.

V and J are TRBV5-3 and TRBJ2-2; D is unclear. TRBV5-3 counts as an open reading frame of uncertain function. The CDR3 covers 13 residues. With 4 bases removed from V and 5 bases from J, the gap between germline ends came to 9 bases. CDR3 loop: CARSRARTGELFF. The CDR3 DNA is TGTGCCAGAAGCCGCGCCAGGACCGGGGAGCTGTTTTTT.

This rearrangement joins TRBV6-1 to TRBJ1-2; maybe TRBD1 (5 bases). The V and J ends lost 0 bases and 7 bases respectively, with 12 bases between them. The CDR3 length is 14 residues. Germline loops: CDR1 MNHNS, CDR2 SASEGT. The CDR3 reads CASSEAGGNAGYTF. The CDR3 DNA reads as TGTGCCAGCAGTGAAGCGGGGGGGAACGCTGGCTACACCTTC.

This clone was seen once. This chain connects TRBV30 to TRBJ2-7; D call uncertain. The CDR3 sequence is 15 residues long. CDR1 and CDR2 (germline): GTSNPN, SVGIG (reference sequence). The ends were cut back, 0 bases at V and 5 bases at J, with 17 bases in the middle. The CDR3 here is CAWSVAESLLNEQYF. The CDR3 nucleotides are TGTGCCTGGAGTGTGGCGGAGTCCCTCCTCAACGAGCAGTACTTC.

The rearrangement joins TRBV3-1 (or the pseudogene TRBV3-2) to TRBJ1-1; maybe TRBD1 (6 bases). Trimming pared 4 bases from V and 5 bases from J, leaving 17 bases between. CDR1 LGHDT and CDR2 YNNKEL come from the germline V gene (reference sequence). This CDR3 region has 15 residues. The CDR3 DNA follows: TGTGCCAGCAGCCTATTAGGGGGGGGAGGAACTGAAGCTTTCTTT. Its translation: CASSLLGGGGTEAFF.

The chain combines TRBV11-2 with TRBJ1-5; 9 bases line up with TRBD1. Germline CDR1 SGHAT, CDR2 FQNNGV. V shed 4 bases, J shed 4 bases, and the junction held 2 bases outside the gene matches. The CDR3 covers 14 residues. Here the CDR3 reads CASSSDRGNQPQHF. CDR3 nucleotide sequence: TGTGCCAGCAGCTCCGACAGGGGGAATCAGCCCCAGCATTTT.

The V gene is TRBV2, the J gene TRBJ2-2; 8 bases map to TRBD2. Trimming removed 7 bases from V and 3 bases from J; junction bases left unmatched: 13. CDR3 length: 17 amino acids. Germline V lookup: CDR1 SNHLY, CDR2 FYNNEI. The CDR3 is CASTPGGTAKYTGELFF. The CDR3 region has the DNA TGTGCCAGCACTCCGGGGGGGACGGCCAAATACACCGGGGAGCTGTTTTTT.

This clone was detected a few times. This chain connects TRBV9 to TRBJ1-1, with 8 bases matching TRBD1. Looked up from germline, CDR1 is SGDLS and CDR2 is YYNGEE. This CDR3 region has 14 residues. The junction had 5 bases not matched to a gene; V was cut back by 0 bases and J by 7 bases. CDR3: CASSVVTGGGEAFF. The CDR3 nucleotides read TGTGCCAGCAGCGTAGTCACAGGGGGAGGTGAAGCTTTCTTT. Variable domain in full (rest from reference TRBV9 and TRBJ1-1): DSGVTQTPKHLITATGQRVTLRCSPRSGDLSVYWYQQSLDQGLQFLIQYYNGEERAKGNILERFSAQQFPDLHSELNLSSLELGDSALYFCASSVVTGGGEAFFGQGTRLTVV.